Shown below are 17 T cell receptor beta chains from a single sample sequenced in a study of shared clonotypes between healthy human individuals. TCRdb's table, derived via immunoSEQ multiplex PCR, lists solely in-frame clones and lacks some. This sample yields about 1,900,000 clones, of which roughly 94% are seen a single time; approximately 1.2% belongs to the top ten. It was CD45RO-negative cells, positively selected for CCR7, that made up naive CD8 cells, with terminally differentiated effector memory CD45RA+ cells excluded. The specimen was naive CD8+ T cells sorted from blood. The receptors were gathered from a young man in good health.

The chain links TRBV30 to TRBJ2-3; tentatively, D is TRBD1 (6 bases). The CDR3 contains 15 residues. Germline V gene data show CDR1 as GTSNPN and CDR2 as SVGIG (reference sequence). V dropped 2 bases and J dropped 1 base, with 13 bases sitting between them. CDR3 in amino acids: CAWSSQGFGTDTQYF. As DNA, the CDR3 is TGTGCCTGGAGTTCACAGGGATTCGGCACAGATACGCAGTATTTT.

The chain employs TRBV5-4 and TRBJ2-7, with D perhaps matching TRBD1 or TRBD2 (5 bases each). Germline V gene sequence: CDR1 SGHNT, CDR2 YYREEE (reference sequence). V dropped 4 bases and J dropped 4 bases, with 18 bases sitting between them. The CDR3 consists of 15 residues. CDR3 bases: TGTGCCAGCAGCGAAACTAGGGGTATTGGGTACGAGCAGTACTTC. Amino acids: CASSETRGIGYEQYF.

V usage is TRBV28 and J usage is TRBJ2-6, with D uncertain. Germline CDR1 is MDHEN and CDR2 is SYDVKM. V lost 3 bases, J lost 2 bases, and 2 bases lay in between. CDR3 length: 13 amino acids. The CDR3 sequence: CASSFPGANVLTF. The CDR3 region has the DNA TGTGCCAGCAGTTTCCCTGGGGCCAACGTCCTGACTTTC.

With respect to this clone: Other nucleotide sequences from this sample produce the same CDR3. The chain recombines TRBV4-1 with TRBJ1-1; no clear D. CDR1 is MGHRA and CDR2 is YSYEKL in the germline V gene. V was clipped by 0 bases and J by 1 base, with 3 bases between them. The CDR3 runs 13 residues. The CDR3 region is CASSQDRNTEAFF. Written as DNA, the CDR3 is TGCGCCAGCAGCCAAGACAGGAACACTGAAGCTTTCTTT.

The chain carries TRBV29-1 and TRBJ2-1; possible D gene TRBD1, 5 bases. The germline V gene has CDR1 SQVTM and CDR2 ANQGSEA. Deletions cut 6 bases from V and 3 bases from J, with 18 bases between. This CDR3 contains 15 residues. The CDR3 DNA sequence: TGCAGCGTCGCCATTGGGGCGGTTAACTACAATGAGCAGTTCTTC. Translation gives CSVAIGAVNYNEQFF.

A few counts support this clone. Other nucleotide sequences from this sample produce the same CDR3. The rearrangement joins TRBV20-1 to TRBJ2-2; no definite D call. V was shortened by 1 base and J by 7 bases, with 4 bases between the two germline ends. Per the germline V gene, CDR1 is DFQATT and CDR2 is SNEGSKA (reference sequence). This CDR3 contains 11 residues. The CDR3 loop is CSARAGGELFF. In DNA, the CDR3 is TGCAGTGCTAGAGCGGGCGGGGAGCTGTTTTTT.

The V gene is TRBV7-8, the J gene TRBJ2-7; 14 positions agree with TRBD2. In germline, CDR1 is SGHVS, CDR2 FQNEAQ. This CDR3 is 20 amino acids long. Unmatched junction bases numbered 23, after V lost 7 bases and J lost 6 bases. Here the CDR3 reads CASNLGLAGVRVPALVEQYF. In nucleotides, the CDR3 is TGTGCCAGCAACCTGGGACTAGCGGGAGTTCGAGTGCCGGCGTTGGTCGAGCAGTACTTC.

The V and J genes are TRBV19 and TRBJ2-5, with 8 bases that match TRBD1. Per germline, CDR1 LNHDA and CDR2 SQIVND (reference sequence). Germline trimming cut 6 bases from V and 3 bases from J; bases unmatched to any gene: 3. This CDR3 region has 13 residues. The CDR3: CASRNRGEETQYF. The DNA for the CDR3 is TGTGCCAGTAGGAACAGGGGGGAAGAGACCCAGTACTTC.

This chain links TRBV2 with TRBJ1-2; 7 bases line up with TRBD1. This CDR3 region has 16 residues. Germline loops: CDR1 SNHLY, CDR2 FYNNEI. V dropped 2 bases and J dropped 0; count of bases not matched to a gene: 6. CDR3 loop: CASSEQGEPTNYGYTF. Here the CDR3 DNA reads TGTGCCAGCAGTGAACAGGGGGAACCGACTAACTATGGCTACACCTTC.

The CDR3 sequence is CASSIKTSGTGNEKLFF. The CDR3 DNA sequence: TGTGCCAGCAGTATAAAAACTTCCGGGACAGGTAATGAAAAACTGTTTTTT. V is TRBV27 and J is TRBJ1-4, with 8 nucleotides matching TRBD1. CDR3 length equals 17 residues. The V gene end was trimmed by 5 bases and the J gene end by 4 bases; junction bases not matched to a gene: 12. Germline V gives CDR1 MNHEY, CDR2 SMNVEV (reference sequence).

The rearrangement joins TRBV16 to TRBJ1-4; D not certain. The germline V and J ends were trimmed by 1 base and 7 bases, with 19 bases remaining between them. CDR1 is KGHSY, CDR2 FQNENV, per germline. The CDR3 is 17 amino acids. CDR3 nucleotides: TGTGCCAGCAGCCAATTAAAAGGCGGACGGCTTGGTGAAAAACTGTTTTTT. Its protein product is CASSQLKGGRLGEKLFF.

The chain employs TRBV4-3 and TRBJ2-7, with 11 bases fitting TRBD1. The CDR3 extends over 17 amino acids. V trimming: 1 base; J trimming: 4 bases; junction bases outside the gene matches: 9. Germline V gives CDR1 LGHNA, CDR2 YSLEER. The CDR3 sequence is CASSQATGTGGSYEQYF. In DNA, the CDR3 is TGCGCCAGCAGCCAAGCTACCGGGACAGGGGGTTCGTACGAGCAGTACTTC.

In this sample, this clone turned up a few times. The rearrangement links TRBV5-4 to TRBJ1-1; D ambiguous. The V end was cut by 0 bases, the J end by 4 bases, with 7 bases between. This CDR3 has 13 amino acids. CDR1 is SGHNT and CDR2 is YYREEE in the germline V gene (reference sequence). The CDR3 reads CASSLAVGTEAFF. CDR3 nucleotides: TGTGCCAGCAGCTTGGCCGTGGGCACTGAAGCTTTCTTT.

This clone has just one count. The rearrangement uses TRBV6-6 and TRBJ2-1; 9 bases line up with TRBD1. The ends lost 5 bases at V and 1 base at J; junction bases unmatched: 6. The CDR3 length is 16 residues. The germline gives CDR1 MNHNY, CDR2 SVGAGI (reference sequence). The CDR3 region is CASSIGQGRSYNEQFF. The CDR3 region has the DNA TGTGCCAGCAGTATTGGACAGGGGCGTTCCTACAATGAGCAGTTCTTC.

A word on this clone: Other DNA sequences of this sample code for an identical CDR3. CDR3: CASSLQGPYNEQFF. CDR3 DNA sequence: TGTGCCAGCAGCTTACAGGGGCCCTACAATGAGCAGTTCTTC. The gene calls are TRBV11-2 and TRBJ2-1, with a tentative D call TRBD1 (6 bases). The germline V gene encodes CDR1 SGHAT and CDR2 FQNNGV. The CDR3 sequence is 14 residues long. The V and J ends lost 2 bases and 2 bases respectively, with 7 bases between them.

The chain is built from TRBV4-1 and TRBJ1-1, with no clear D. The V end was cut by 1 base, the J end by 4 bases, with 10 bases between. Germline CDR1 and CDR2: MGHRA and YSYEKL. The CDR3 spans 14 residues. The CDR3, as DNA: TGCGCCAGCAGCCAAGCGGTGGGTAGCACTGAAGCTTTCTTT. Translation gives CASSQAVGSTEAFF.

V and J are TRBV19 and TRBJ2-7, with 9 bases matching TRBD1. Germline values: CDR1 LNHDA, CDR2 SQIVND (reference sequence). The CDR3 has 14 residues. J gave up 7 bases and V 3 bases, and 7 bases lay outside the gene matches. This chain's CDR3 is CASSMGDRVEEQYF. For the CDR3, the DNA is TGTGCCAGTAGTATGGGGGACAGGGTCGAGGAGCAGTACTTC.